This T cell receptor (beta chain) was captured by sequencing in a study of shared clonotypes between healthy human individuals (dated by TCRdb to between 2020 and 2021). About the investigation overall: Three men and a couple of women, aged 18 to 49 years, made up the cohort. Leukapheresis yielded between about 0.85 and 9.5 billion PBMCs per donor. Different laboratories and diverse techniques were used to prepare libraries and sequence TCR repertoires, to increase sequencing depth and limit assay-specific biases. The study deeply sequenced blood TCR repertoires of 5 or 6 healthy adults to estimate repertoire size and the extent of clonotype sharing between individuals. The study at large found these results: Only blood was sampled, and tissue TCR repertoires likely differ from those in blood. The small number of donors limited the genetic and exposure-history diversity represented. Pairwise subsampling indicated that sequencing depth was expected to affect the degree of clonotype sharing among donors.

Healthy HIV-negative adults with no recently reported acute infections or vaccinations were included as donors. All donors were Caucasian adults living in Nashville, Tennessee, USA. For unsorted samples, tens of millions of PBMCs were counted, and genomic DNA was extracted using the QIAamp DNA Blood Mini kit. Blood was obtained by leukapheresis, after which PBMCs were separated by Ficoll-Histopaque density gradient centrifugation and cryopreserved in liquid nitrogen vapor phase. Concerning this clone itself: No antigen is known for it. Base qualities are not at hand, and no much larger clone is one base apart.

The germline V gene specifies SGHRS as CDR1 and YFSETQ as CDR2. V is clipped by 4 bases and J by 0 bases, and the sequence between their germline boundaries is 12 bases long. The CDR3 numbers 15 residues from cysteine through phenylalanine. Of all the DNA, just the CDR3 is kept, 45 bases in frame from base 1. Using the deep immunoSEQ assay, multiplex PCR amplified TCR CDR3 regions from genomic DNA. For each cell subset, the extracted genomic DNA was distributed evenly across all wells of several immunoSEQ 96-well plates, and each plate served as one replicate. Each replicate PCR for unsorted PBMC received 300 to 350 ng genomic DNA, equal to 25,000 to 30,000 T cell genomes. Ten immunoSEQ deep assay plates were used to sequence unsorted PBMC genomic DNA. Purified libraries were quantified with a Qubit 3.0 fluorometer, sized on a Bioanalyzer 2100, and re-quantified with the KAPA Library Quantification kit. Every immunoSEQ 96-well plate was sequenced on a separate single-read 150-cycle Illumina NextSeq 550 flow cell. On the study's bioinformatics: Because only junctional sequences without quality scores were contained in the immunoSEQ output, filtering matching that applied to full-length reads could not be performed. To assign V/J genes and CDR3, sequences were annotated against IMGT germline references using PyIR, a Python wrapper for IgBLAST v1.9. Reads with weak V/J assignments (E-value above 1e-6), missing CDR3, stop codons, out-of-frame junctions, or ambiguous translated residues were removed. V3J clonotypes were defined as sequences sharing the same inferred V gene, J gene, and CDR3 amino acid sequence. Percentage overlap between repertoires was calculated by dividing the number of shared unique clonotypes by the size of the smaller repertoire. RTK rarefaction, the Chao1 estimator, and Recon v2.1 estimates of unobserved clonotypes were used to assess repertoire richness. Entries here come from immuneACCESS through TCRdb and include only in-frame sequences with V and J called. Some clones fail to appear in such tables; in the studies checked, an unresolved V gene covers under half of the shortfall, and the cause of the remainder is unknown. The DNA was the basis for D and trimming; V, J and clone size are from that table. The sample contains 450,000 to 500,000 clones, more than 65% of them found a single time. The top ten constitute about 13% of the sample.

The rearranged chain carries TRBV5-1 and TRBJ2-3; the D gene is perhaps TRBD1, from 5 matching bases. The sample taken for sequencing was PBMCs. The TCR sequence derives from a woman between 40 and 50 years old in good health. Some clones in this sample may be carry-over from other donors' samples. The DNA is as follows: TGCGCCAGCAGCAAGGACACCACTAGCACAGATACGCAGTATTTT. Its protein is CASSKDTTSTDTQYF.